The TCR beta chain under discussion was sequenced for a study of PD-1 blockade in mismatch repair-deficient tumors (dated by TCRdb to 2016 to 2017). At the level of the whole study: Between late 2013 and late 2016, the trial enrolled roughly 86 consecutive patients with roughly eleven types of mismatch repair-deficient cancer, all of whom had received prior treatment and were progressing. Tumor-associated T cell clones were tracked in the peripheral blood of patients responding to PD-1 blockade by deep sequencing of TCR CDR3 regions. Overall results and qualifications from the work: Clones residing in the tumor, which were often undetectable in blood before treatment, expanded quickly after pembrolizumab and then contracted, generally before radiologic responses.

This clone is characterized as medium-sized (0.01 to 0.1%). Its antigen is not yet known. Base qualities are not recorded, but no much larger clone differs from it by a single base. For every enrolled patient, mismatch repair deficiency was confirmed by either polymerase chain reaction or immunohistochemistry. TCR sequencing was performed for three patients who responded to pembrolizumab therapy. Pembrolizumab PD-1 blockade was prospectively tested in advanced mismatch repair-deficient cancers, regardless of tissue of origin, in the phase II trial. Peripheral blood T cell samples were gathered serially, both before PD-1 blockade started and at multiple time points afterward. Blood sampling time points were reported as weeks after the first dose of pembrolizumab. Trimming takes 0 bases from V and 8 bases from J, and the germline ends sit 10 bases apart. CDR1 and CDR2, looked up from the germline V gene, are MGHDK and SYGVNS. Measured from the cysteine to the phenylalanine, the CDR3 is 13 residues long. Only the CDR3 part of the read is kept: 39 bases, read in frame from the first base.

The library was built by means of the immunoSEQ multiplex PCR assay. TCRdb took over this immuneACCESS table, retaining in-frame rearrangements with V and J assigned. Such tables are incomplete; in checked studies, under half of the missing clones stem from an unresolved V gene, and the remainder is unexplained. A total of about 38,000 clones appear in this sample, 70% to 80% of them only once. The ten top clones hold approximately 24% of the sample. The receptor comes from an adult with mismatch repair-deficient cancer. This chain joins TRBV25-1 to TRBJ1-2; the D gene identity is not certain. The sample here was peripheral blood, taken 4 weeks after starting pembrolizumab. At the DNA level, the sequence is TGTGCCAGCAGTGAATACGCCGGCTTCGGCTACACCTTC. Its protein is CASSEYAGFGYTF.